The 25 T cell receptor beta chains reported below all come from one sample, sequenced in a study of response to subunit inactivated influenza vaccine. TCRdb reprocessed the RT-PCR reads with MiXCR, giving one entry per CDR3 protein. The profile shows 280,000 or so distinct CDR3 sequences, less than 25% of them singletons. Sequenced here: PBMCs from blood, sampled less than 22 months after vaccination. Receptors originate from a man aged 50 to 75 who received an inactivated influenza vaccine.

V usage is TRBV28 and J usage is TRBJ1-1; no definite D call. V shed 6 bases and J shed 3 bases, with 14 bases lying between them. This CDR3 is built from 14 residues. CDR1 is MDHEN, CDR2 SYDVKM, per germline. The CDR3 loop reads CASSFPGGYTEAFF. The CDR3 nucleotides are TGTGCCAGCAGCTTTCCAGGAGGATACACTGAAGCTTTCTTT.

The chain uses TRBV27 and TRBJ1-2, with 7 bases identical to TRBD1. The CDR3 has 17 residues. Germline assignment: CDR1 MNHEY and CDR2 SMNVEV (reference sequence). The ends lost 4 bases at V and 3 bases at J; junction bases unmatched: 14. The CDR3 region is CASSSLGQPEAYYGYTF. The CDR3 nucleotides are TGTGCCAGCAGTTCACTGGGACAGCCCGAAGCGTACTATGGCTACACCTTC.

J is TRBJ2-2 and V is TRBV29-1; D ambiguous. Germline V lookup: CDR1 SQVTM, CDR2 ANQGSEA. The ends were cut back, 3 bases at V and 6 bases at J, with 5 bases in the middle. The CDR3 is 11 residues long. The CDR3 reads CSVEGPGELFF. As DNA, the CDR3 is TGCAGCGTTGAGGGTCCCGGGGAGCTGTTTTTT.

This clonotype has just a few counts. This chain's CDR3 is CASRDTGRADTQYF. The CDR3 nucleotides are TGTGCCAGCAGGGACACGGGGCGTGCAGATACGCAGTATTTT. The chain couples TRBV6-1 to TRBJ2-3; D is perhaps TRBD1 or TRBD2 (5 bases each). Germline CDR1 MNHNS, CDR2 SASEGT. This CDR3 has 14 amino acids. Trimming cost V 6 bases and J 4 bases, with 14 bases left between them.

This clonotype was observed a few times. The chain links TRBV6-2 or TRBV6-3 to TRBJ1-1; no reliable D call. The CDR3 covers 13 residues. Per germline, CDR1 MNHEY and CDR2 SVGEGT. V dropped 2 bases and J dropped 5 bases, with 9 bases sitting between them. The CDR3 reads CASSYAVGTEAFF. In DNA form, the CDR3 reads TGTGCCAGCAGTTACGCAGTAGGGACTGAAGCTTTCTTT.

This clonotype was observed many times. V usage is TRBV6-2 or TRBV6-3 and J usage is TRBJ1-2; D is uncertain. The germline V and J ends were trimmed by 2 bases and 4 bases, with 8 bases remaining between them. The CDR3 is 13 residues long. The germline V gene encodes CDR1 MNHEY and CDR2 SVGEGT. Here the CDR3 reads CASSYRTAYGYTF. The CDR3 nucleotides are TGTGCCAGCAGTTACCGGACGGCCTATGGCTACACCTTC.

There are many counts of this clonotype. The chain carries TRBV2 and TRBJ1-5; perhaps TRBD1 as D (6 bases). From germline, CDR1 is SNHLY and CDR2 FYNNEI. The CDR3 sequence is 13 residues long. V was pared by 6 bases and J by 6 bases, with 12 bases between. The DNA for the CDR3 is TGTGCCAGCAGCACAGGGTATGGTCAGCCCCAGCATTTT. It translates to CASSTGYGQPQHF. Together with reference TRBV2 and TRBJ1-5, the CDR3 gives the full variable domain: EPEVTQTPSHQVTQMGQEVILRCVPISNHLYFYWYRQILGQKVEFLVSFYNNEISEKSEIFDDQFSVERPDGSNFTLKIRSTKLEDSAMYFCASSTGYGQPQHFGDGTRLSIL.

The chain couples TRBV4-2 to TRBJ2-7, with 8 bases identical to TRBD2. This CDR3 region has 15 residues. Per the germline V gene, CDR1 is LGHNA and CDR2 is YNFKEQ. V lost 4 bases, J lost 4 bases, and 9 bases stayed unmatched. The CDR3 sequence is CASSRPSGSRYEQYF. The CDR3, as DNA: TGTGCCAGCAGCCGACCCAGCGGGAGTAGGTACGAGCAGTACTTC.

The chain couples TRBV24-1 to TRBJ2-3, with TRBD2 identical over 8 bases. The germline V gene encodes CDR1 KGHDR and CDR2 SFDVKD. The CDR3 is 14 residues long. V lost 9 bases, J lost 4 bases, and 8 bases stayed unmatched. As DNA, the CDR3 is TGTGCCACCGGAGCGGGAGTTATGGCAGATACGCAGTATTTT. Residues: CATGAGVMADTQYF.

The chain combines TRBV14 with TRBJ2-7; 12 nucleotides align to TRBD1. Losses at the gene ends were 3 bases for V and 5 bases for J; bases not matched to a gene: 5. The length of the CDR3 is 15 residues. Germline assignment: CDR1 SGHDN and CDR2 FVKESK. The DNA for the CDR3 is TGTGCCAGCAGCCAGACGGGACAGGGGGCAGACGAGCAGTACTTC. The encoded protein is CASSQTGQGADEQYF.

This clonotype has ten or more counts. V usage is TRBV29-1 and J usage is TRBJ2-1; tentative D call: TRBD1 (6 bases). Trimming cost V 0 bases and J 3 bases, with 12 bases left between them. The CDR3 has 15 amino acids. The germline V gene encodes CDR1 SQVTM and CDR2 ANQGSEA. The DNA for the CDR3 is TGCAGCGTTGAAGATGGGACAACGGACTACAATGAGCAGTTCTTC. Protein: CSVEDGTTDYNEQFF.

The chain is built from TRBV6-2 or TRBV6-3 and TRBJ2-5, with TRBD1 matching 10 bases. With 3 bases clipped from V and 5 bases from J, the junction kept 12 bases outside the gene matches. This CDR3 is 17 amino acids long. Germline loops: CDR1 MNHEY, CDR2 SVGEGT. The CDR3 here is CASSYDSDRGVLETQYF. The DNA of the CDR3 is TGTGCCAGCAGTTATGATTCGGACAGGGGGGTACTGGAGACCCAGTACTTC.

The chain couples TRBV13 to TRBJ2-1; D uncertain. Germline loops: CDR1 PRHDT, CDR2 FYEKMQ (reference sequence). V dropped 0 bases and J dropped 6 bases, with 12 bases sitting between them. There are 15 residues in the CDR3. The CDR3 DNA reads as TGTGCCAGCAGCTTAGGCCGCCTAGTAGGCAATGAGCAGTTCTTC. It yields the protein CASSLGRLVGNEQFF.

The V call is TRBV15, the J call TRBJ2-3; D is undetermined. The CDR3 contains 13 residues. With 0 bases removed from V and 9 bases from J, the gap between germline ends came to 10 bases. CDR1 LNHNV and CDR2 YYDKDF come from the germline V gene (reference sequence). CDR3 loop: CATSRDLGDTQYF. CDR3 in DNA: TGTGCCACCAGCAGAGATCTCGGAGACACGCAGTATTTT.

With respect to this clonotype: A single base separates this from a much larger clone, so it may be a read error. V gene TRBV7-9 combines with J gene TRBJ1-1; weak D call: TRBD1 (6 bases). The CDR3 length is 13 residues. Germline V CDR1 and CDR2: SEHNR, FQNEAQ (reference sequence). CDR3 nucleotide sequence: TGTGCCAGCAGCTCACAGGGTCGCACTGGAGCTTTCTTT. This sequence encodes CASSSQGRTGAFF.

As DNA, the CDR3 is TGTGCCAGCAGCTTAGTAACTAGATATGACGAGCAGTACTTC. Amino acids: CASSLVTRYDEQYF. This sequence joins TRBV7-8 and TRBJ2-7; D is possibly TRBD2 (5 bases). CDR3 size: 14 residues. Trimming cost V 1 base and J 5 bases, with 12 bases left between them. CDR1 is SGHVS, CDR2 FQNEAQ, per germline.

This sequence joins TRBV5-4 and TRBJ1-1, with no clear D. The CDR3 sequence is 15 residues long. CDR1 is SGHNT, CDR2 YYREEE, per germline (reference sequence). Trimming took 0 bases from V and 3 from J, leaving 12 bases between them. CDR3 sequence (DNA): TGTGCCAGCAGCTTGGCCGTGGGCATGGACACTGAAGCTTTCTTT. This gives the protein CASSLAVGMDTEAFF.

This clonotype was recorded a few times. The missing conserved phenylalanine or tryptophan at the end of this CDR3 makes a read error likely. It is unclear where the CDR3 begins or ends on the DNA, so no DNA is shown, and the CDR3 is as TCRdb lists it. V is TRBV6-5 and J is TRBJ1-6; TRBD1, the table's D call, was not compared with the DNA. The length of the CDR3 is 10 amino acids, counting both ends. From germline, CDR1 is MNHEY and CDR2 SVGAGI. The CDR3 protein is CASSMGQGGR.

J is TRBJ2-3 and V is TRBV20-1; 8 nucleotides line up with TRBD2. This CDR3 has 15 amino acids. V lost 6 bases and J lost 4; bases outside the gene matches: 12. Germline lookup yields CDR1 DFQATT and CDR2 SNEGSKA (reference sequence). For the CDR3, the DNA is TGCAGTGCCCCCCCGAGCGGGAGCTTCTCAGATACGCAGTATTTT. This sequence encodes CSAPPSGSFSDTQYF.

The genes are TRBV14 and TRBJ2-1; 8 bases are a match to TRBD1. CDR3 length: 15 amino acids. Germline CDR1 is SGHDN and CDR2 is FVKESK. The V and J ends lost 1 base and 4 bases, in that order; junction bases with no gene match: 3. The CDR3 protein is CASSQGQGWYNEQFF. The CDR3 DNA reads TGTGCCAGCAGCCAAGGACAGGGGTGGTACAATGAGCAGTTCTTC.

This chain connects TRBV5-1 to TRBJ1-1; D gene uncertain. The ends were cut back, 0 bases at V and 10 bases at J, with 22 bases in the middle. Germline CDR1 and CDR2: SGHRS and YFSETQ. The CDR3 loop spans 16 amino acids. The chain's CDR3 is CASSLAMEDPTPTAFF. The CDR3 coding sequence is TGCGCCAGCAGCTTGGCCATGGAGGACCCAACCCCGACAGCTTTCTTT.

This clonotype appeared many times. The chain has TRBV30 and TRBJ1-1; D gene uncertain. The CDR3 is 14 residues long. V was cut by 5 bases and J by 0 bases, with 13 bases left in between. Germline-derived CDR1 and CDR2 are GTSNPN and SVGIG (reference sequence). This CDR3 reads CAWYSGPMNTEAFF. The CDR3 coding sequence is TGTGCCTGGTATTCCGGGCCCATGAACACTGAAGCTTTCTTT.

This chain uses TRBV5-8 with TRBJ1-2, with D uncertain. Germline V lookup: CDR1 SGHTS, CDR2 YDEGEE. The V end lost 2 bases, the J end lost 2 bases, and 13 bases lay between the germline ends. This CDR3 comprises 15 residues. The CDR3 spells CASSFILPRNYGYTF. For the CDR3, the DNA is TGTGCCAGCAGCTTTATACTGCCGAGGAACTATGGCTACACCTTC.

The rearrangement uses TRBV5-4 and TRBJ2-5; 7 bases agree with TRBD1. The ends lost 5 bases at V and 1 base at J; junction bases unmatched: 8. The CDR3 consists of 15 residues. CDR1 and CDR2 (germline): SGHNT, YYREEE (reference sequence). CDR3 sequence (DNA): TGTGCCAGCAGGGGGCCCGGGACAGTCCAAGAGACCCAGTACTTC. The encoded protein is CASRGPGTVQETQYF.

In its sample, this clonotype was seen many times. The J gene is TRBJ1-5, the V gene TRBV20-1; TRBD1 aligns across 8 bases. The V gene end was trimmed by 5 bases and the J gene end by 7 bases; junction bases not matched to a gene: 7. The CDR3 is 13 residues long. The germline gives CDR1 DFQATT, CDR2 SNEGSKA (reference sequence). This CDR3 is CSAQDRAGQPQHF. In DNA, the CDR3 is TGCAGTGCTCAGGACAGGGCGGGGCAGCCCCAGCATTTT.